These 2 T cell receptor beta chains were sequenced from one sample in a study of blood T cell repertoires in COVID-19. Here immunoSEQ multiplex PCR was the method, and the copy in TCRdb shows in-frame clones only, minus some. The top ten clones hold around 1.4% of a sample with 390,000 or so clones, approximately 90% of them seen once. Sequencing input: peripheral blood. The origin of the receptors is a woman aged 25 to 39 with active or convalescent COVID-19.

As for this clone: The junction departs from the called germline gene at one end, perhaps through a read error. This chain connects TRBV27 to TRBJ2-2; TRBD2 aligns across 8 bases. Germline V lookup: CDR1 MNHEY, CDR2 SMNVEV (reference sequence). This CDR3 has 15 amino acids. CDR3 sequence (DNA): TGTGCCAGCAGTATTCGTAGCGGGAACCCCGGGGAGCTGTTTTTT. Translated, it gives CASSIRSGNPGELFF.

The V call is TRBV12-2, the J call TRBJ2-3; the D segment call TRBD2 is taken from the table without a DNA check. TRBV12-2 is assigned pseudogene status. The CDR3 totals 16 residues. The CDR3 spells CASRSGYNSSTDTQYF. The CDR3, as DNA: TGTGCAAGTCGCTCCGGGTATAACTCTAGCACAGATACGCAGTATTTT.